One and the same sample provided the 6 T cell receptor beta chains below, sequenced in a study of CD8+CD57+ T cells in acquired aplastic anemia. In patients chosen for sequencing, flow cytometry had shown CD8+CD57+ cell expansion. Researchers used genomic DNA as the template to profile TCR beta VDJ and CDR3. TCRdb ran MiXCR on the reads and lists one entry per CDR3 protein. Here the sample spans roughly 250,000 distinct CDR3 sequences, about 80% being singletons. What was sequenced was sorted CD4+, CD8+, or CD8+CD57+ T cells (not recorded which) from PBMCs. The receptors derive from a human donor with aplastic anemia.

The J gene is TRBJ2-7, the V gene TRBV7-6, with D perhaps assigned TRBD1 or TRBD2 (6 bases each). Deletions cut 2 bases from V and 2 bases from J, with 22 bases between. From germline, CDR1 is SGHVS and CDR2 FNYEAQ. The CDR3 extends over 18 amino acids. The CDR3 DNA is TGTGCCAGCAGCTTACCGGGAGAGGGGGAGCCCCTACCCTACGAGCAGTACGTC. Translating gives CASSLPGEGEPLPYEQYV.

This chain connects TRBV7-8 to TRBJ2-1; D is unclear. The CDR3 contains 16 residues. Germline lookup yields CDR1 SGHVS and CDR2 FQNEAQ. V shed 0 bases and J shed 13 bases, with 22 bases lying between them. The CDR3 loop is CASSLAGSADTEYQFF. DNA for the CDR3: TGTGCCAGCAGCTTAGCGGGAAGTGCCGATACCGAGTATCAGTTCTTC. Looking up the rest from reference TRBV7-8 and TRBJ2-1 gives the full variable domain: GAGVSQSPRYKVAKRGQDVALRCDPISGHVSLFWYQQALGQGPEFLTYFQNEAQLDKSGLPSDRFFAERPEGSVSTLKIQRTQQEDSAVYLCASSLAGSADTEYQFFGPGTRLTVL.

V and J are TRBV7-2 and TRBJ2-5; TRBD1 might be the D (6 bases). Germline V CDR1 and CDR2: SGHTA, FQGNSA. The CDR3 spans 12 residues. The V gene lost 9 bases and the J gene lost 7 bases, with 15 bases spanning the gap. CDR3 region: CARRGSRLTQYF. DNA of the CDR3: TGTGCCAGAAGGGGGTCTAGGCTGACCCAGTACTTC.

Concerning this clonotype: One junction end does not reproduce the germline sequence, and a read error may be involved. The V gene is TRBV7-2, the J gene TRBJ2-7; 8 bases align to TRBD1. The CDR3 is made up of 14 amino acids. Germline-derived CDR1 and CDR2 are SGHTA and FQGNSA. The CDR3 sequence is CASSSDRDSYGQYF. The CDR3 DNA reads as TGTGCCAGCAGCTCGGACAGGGATTCTTACGGGCAGTACTTC.

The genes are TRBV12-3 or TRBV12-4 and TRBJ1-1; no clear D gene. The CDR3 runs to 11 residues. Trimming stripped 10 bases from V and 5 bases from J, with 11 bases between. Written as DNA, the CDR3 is TGTGCCACCCCTGTGTTGACTGAAGCTTTCTTT. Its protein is CATPVLTEAFF.

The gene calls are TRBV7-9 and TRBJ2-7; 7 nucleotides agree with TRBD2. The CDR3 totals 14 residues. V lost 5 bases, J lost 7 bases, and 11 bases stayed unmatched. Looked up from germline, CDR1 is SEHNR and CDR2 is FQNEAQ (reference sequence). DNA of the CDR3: TGTGCCAGCAGCGTTCAAAGCAGAGCGGGGGAGCAGTACTTC. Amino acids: CASSVQSRAGEQYF. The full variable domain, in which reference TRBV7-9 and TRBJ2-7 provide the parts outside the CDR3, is DTGVSQNPRHKITKRGQNVTFRCDPISEHNRLYWYRQTLGQGPEFLTYFQNEAQLEKSRLLSDRFSAERPKGSFSTLEIQRTEQGDSAMYLCASSVQSRAGEQYFGPGTRLTVT.